Presented here are 30 T cell receptor beta chains from one specimen sequenced in a study of T-cell reconstitution after alpha-beta-depleted transplantation in children. Unique molecular identifiers featured in how the TCRbeta library was prepared. TCRdb ran MiXCR on the PCR reads and lists one entry per CDR3 protein. The profile covers around 110,000 distinct CDR3 sequences, with 9% to 12% appearing a single time and about 34% taken by the ten largest. The material sequenced was PBMCs, taken before TCRalphabeta/CD19-depleted stem cell transplant. The source of these receptors is a boy aged 2 to 9 with acute lymphoblastic leukemia, due to receive a stem cell transplant.

CDR3 sequence reads: CASSQPGQKEQYF. CDR3 in DNA: TGCGCCAGCAGCCAGCCGGGACAGAAAGAGCAGTACTTC. The chain links TRBV5-1 to TRBJ2-7, with TRBD1 matching over 7 bases. The trim removed 4 bases at V and 7 bases at J, leaving 8 bases unmatched. The length of the CDR3 is 13 residues. Germline lookup yields CDR1 SGHRS and CDR2 YFSETQ.

The chain has TRBV5-1 and TRBJ2-1, with D possibly TRBD1 on 6 matching bases. The CDR3 length is 16 residues. CDR1 and CDR2 from the germline V gene are SGHRS and YFSETQ. Trimming cost V 6 bases and J 5 bases, with 21 bases left between them. The CDR3 DNA reads as TGCGCCAGCACCACCAACAGGGAACTCGGTAACAATGAGCAGTTCTTC. Translation: CASTTNRELGNNEQFF. Full variable domain (remainder filled in from reference TRBV5-1 and TRBJ2-1): KAGVTQTPRYLIKTRGQQVTLSCSPISGHRSVSWYQQTPGQGLQFLFEYFSETQRNKGNFPGRFSGRQFSNSRSEMNVSTLELGDSALYLCASTTNRELGNNEQFFGPGTRLTVL.

The chain carries TRBV28 and TRBJ1-2; D remains unclear. The CDR3 runs to 14 residues. V lost 6 bases and J lost 2, with 13 bases in between. From germline, CDR1 is MDHEN and CDR2 SYDVKM. This CDR3 reads CASSPSGTNYGYTF. As DNA, the CDR3 is TGTGCCAGCAGCCCGTCGGGCACGAACTATGGCTACACCTTC.

This clonotype was counted many times. The CDR3 bases are TGCAGTGCTCATGGGGCGGGAGGGCCTAATGAGCAGTTCTTC. Translated, it gives CSAHGAGGPNEQFF. The chain couples TRBV20-1 to TRBJ2-1; 9 nucleotides align to TRBD2. Looked up from germline, CDR1 is DFQATT and CDR2 is SNEGSKA (reference sequence). CDR3 size: 14 residues. With V trimmed by 5 bases and J by 7 bases, 9 bases remained unmatched.

The chain uses TRBV24-1 and TRBJ2-1; TRBD2 aligns across 7 bases. In germline, CDR1 is KGHDR, CDR2 SFDVKD. The CDR3 spans 14 residues. Trimming at V came to 10 bases and at J to 4 bases, leaving 9 bases not matched to a gene. The CDR3: CATRGRSAYNEQFF. The DNA for the CDR3 is TGTGCCACACGCGGGAGAAGTGCTTACAATGAGCAGTTCTTC.

This clonotype was counted ten times or more. The V gene is TRBV5-1, the J gene TRBJ2-3; possible D gene TRBD1, 5 bases. V dropped 1 base and J dropped 5 bases, with 14 bases sitting between them. Germline V gene data show CDR1 as SGHRS and CDR2 as YFSETQ. There are 15 residues in the CDR3. CDR3 sequence (DNA): TGCGCCAGCAGCTTGTTACCAGGGATTGGAGATACGCAGTATTTT. Protein sequence: CASSLLPGIGDTQYF.

The chain links TRBV27 to TRBJ2-7; D gene unclear. V dropped 0 bases and J dropped 2 bases, with 14 bases sitting between them. Germline V CDR1 and CDR2: MNHEY, SMNVEV (reference sequence). This CDR3 spans 16 amino acids. CDR3: CASSLSGSRFAYEQYF. In nucleotides, the CDR3 is TGTGCCAGCAGTTTATCGGGCAGCCGTTTTGCCTACGAGCAGTACTTC.

Many counts were recorded for this clonotype. V and J are TRBV30 and TRBJ1-5; the D is unclear. V lost 0 bases to trimming and J lost 1 base, with 13 bases between them. Germline V CDR1 and CDR2: GTSNPN, SVGIG (reference sequence). The CDR3 spans 16 residues. Written as DNA, the CDR3 is TGTGCCTGGAGTGTACCCCGAACCAGGAGCAATCAGCCCCAGCATTTT. It translates to CAWSVPRTRSNQPQHF. Using reference TRBV30 and TRBJ1-5 for the parts outside the CDR3, the full variable domain is SQTIHQWPATLVQPVGSPLSLECTVEGTSNPNLYWYRQAAGRGLQLLFYSVGIGQISSEVPQNLSASRPQDRQFILSSKKLLLSDSGFYLCAWSVPRTRSNQPQHFGDGTRLSIL.

The sample holds many counts of this clonotype. The chain carries TRBV20-1 and TRBJ2-1; 7 bases are shared with TRBD2. Germline-derived CDR1 and CDR2 are DFQATT and SNEGSKA (reference sequence). J gave up 6 bases and V 6 bases, and 11 bases lay outside the gene matches. The CDR3 has 14 residues. The CDR3 DNA is TGCAGTGCACGCGGGAGTTTTTCGGCCAATGAGCAGTTCTTC. Protein sequence: CSARGSFSANEQFF.

Only a few counts were recorded for this clonotype. The chain has TRBV5-1 and TRBJ2-7; D perhaps matches TRBD2 (6 bases). Trimming stripped 5 bases from V and 2 bases from J, with 17 bases between. The CDR3 totals 15 residues. The germline V gene encodes CDR1 SGHRS and CDR2 YFSETQ. The CDR3 protein is CASRSNRDSTYEQYF. In nucleotides, the CDR3 is TGCGCCAGCAGATCAAACCGGGACTCTACCTACGAGCAGTACTTC.

This clonotype has more than one count but fewer than ten. The genes are TRBV7-9 and TRBJ2-1; 11 bases align to TRBD2. The CDR3 extends over 16 amino acids. Germline assignment: CDR1 SEHNR and CDR2 FQNEAQ (reference sequence). Germline trimming cut 2 bases from V and 8 bases from J; bases unmatched to any gene: 8. Here the CDR3 DNA reads TGTGCCAGCAGCTTAAGTAGCGGGAGGGGGCGCTATGAGCAGTTCTTC. Translating it yields CASSLSSGRGRYEQFF.

The table lists this clonotype with many counts. The chain combines TRBV20-1 with TRBJ2-1, with D unclear. The CDR3 contains 14 residues. V was clipped by 6 bases and J by 2 bases, with 14 bases between them. Germline CDR1 is DFQATT and CDR2 is SNEGSKA (reference sequence). CDR3 sequence: CSAEPLEAYNEQFF. DNA for the CDR3: TGCAGTGCCGAACCCCTAGAGGCCTACAATGAGCAGTTCTTC.

This clonotype was recorded at least ten times. The rearrangement joins TRBV6-6 to TRBJ1-4; 7 bases fit TRBD1. CDR3 size: 12 residues. The J segment lost 8 bases and the V segment lost 6 bases, leaving 3 bases of the junction unmatched. Germline V lookup: CDR1 MNHNY, CDR2 SVGAGI (reference sequence). CDR3 sequence (DNA): TGTGCCAGCAGGCAGGGGGTGGAAAAACTGTTTTTT. Translation: CASRQGVEKLFF.

This clonotype was seen a few times. The V gene is TRBV20-1, the J gene TRBJ1-1, with TRBD1 identical over 9 bases. Germline assignment: CDR1 DFQATT and CDR2 SNEGSKA (reference sequence). J lost 5 bases, V lost 1 base, and 8 bases had no gene match. CDR3 length: 15 amino acids. CDR3 amino acids: CSARGGGQGKTEAFF. The DNA of the CDR3 is TGCAGTGCTAGAGGGGGGGGACAGGGCAAAACTGAAGCTTTCTTT.

V gene TRBV5-1 combines with J gene TRBJ2-2, with D possibly matching TRBD1 (5 bases). The CDR3 length is 15 residues. Trimming took 4 bases from V and 5 from J, leaving 15 bases between them. The V gene's germline CDR1 is SGHRS and CDR2 YFSETQ. The CDR3 region is CASSVTAPGTGELFF. In DNA, the CDR3 is TGCGCCAGCAGCGTGACAGCCCCTGGTACCGGGGAGCTGTTTTTT.

This clonotype was found a few times. The chain employs TRBV4-1 and TRBJ2-5; TRBD2 aligns across 10 bases. The CDR3 spans 19 residues. V lost 4 bases to trimming and J lost 5 bases; unmatched junction nucleotides: 19. Germline V gene sequence: CDR1 MGHRA, CDR2 YSYEKL. The CDR3 loop is CASSPYFSPTSGMKETQYF. CDR3 nucleotides: TGCGCCAGCAGCCCATACTTCAGCCCTACTAGCGGGATGAAGGAGACCCAGTACTTC.

This clonotype was counted at least ten times. J is TRBJ2-6 and V is TRBV12-3 or TRBV12-4, with TRBD1 matching 7 bases. This CDR3 contains 14 residues. Germline trimming cut 7 bases from V and 13 bases from J; bases unmatched to any gene: 13. The CDR3 spells CASIAVGGPGVLTF. CDR3 sequence (DNA): TGTGCCAGCATTGCGGTAGGGGGCCCCGGGGTCCTGACTTTC.

The gene calls are TRBV24-1 and TRBJ2-1; D is ambiguous. CDR1 is KGHDR and CDR2 is SFDVKD in the germline V gene. The ends were cut back, 3 bases at V and 8 bases at J, with 16 bases in the middle. CDR3 length: 15 amino acids. This chain's CDR3 is CATSDPKDLLHEQFF. CDR3 DNA sequence: TGTGCCACCAGTGATCCCAAGGACCTGCTCCATGAGCAGTTCTTC.

This clonotype occurred a few times. The chain links TRBV29-1 to TRBJ1-2, with D possibly TRBD1 on 6 matching bases. CDR3 length: 14 residues. Germline assignment: CDR1 SQVTM and CDR2 ANQGSEA. V lost 6 bases to trimming and J lost 2 bases, with 16 bases between them. CDR3 nucleotide sequence: TGCAGCGTCGTTCGGGTCACAGGGAACTATGGCTACACCTTC. It is translated as CSVVRVTGNYGYTF.

This clonotype was detected only a few times. V is TRBV7-9 and J is TRBJ2-7; D is possibly TRBD1 (5 bases). Per the germline V gene, CDR1 is SEHNR and CDR2 is FQNEAQ (reference sequence). CDR3 length: 16 residues. V dropped 1 base and J dropped 5 bases, with 18 bases sitting between them. CDR3 DNA: TGTGCCAGCAGCTTAGGGGGCCCCCGATCCACGAACGAGCAGTACTTC. Protein: CASSLGGPRSTNEQYF.

This clonotype was recorded many times. V and J are TRBV11-2 and TRBJ2-5; 14 positions agree with TRBD2. From germline, CDR1 is SGHAT and CDR2 FQNNGV. The CDR3 runs to 18 residues. V lost 2 bases, J lost 5 bases, and 10 bases stayed unmatched. CDR3 protein: CASSLSSGTSGSRETQYF. CDR3 DNA sequence: TGTGCCAGCAGCTTAAGTTCCGGGACTAGCGGGAGTCGTGAGACCCAGTACTTC.

This clonotype occurred many times. The V and J genes are TRBV11-2 and TRBJ2-6; D is uncertain. V was shortened by 5 bases and J by 2 bases, with 10 bases between the two germline ends. This CDR3 spans 15 amino acids. The V gene's germline CDR1 is SGHAT and CDR2 FQNNGV. The CDR3 region is CASSPGATGANVLTF. DNA for the CDR3: TGTGCCAGCAGCCCTGGAGCCACTGGGGCCAACGTCCTGACTTTC.

This clonotype occurred a few times. This chain uses TRBV5-1 with TRBJ1-2; the D gene is possibly TRBD1 (6 bases). The CDR3 runs 14 residues. Germline V gene sequence: CDR1 SGHRS, CDR2 YFSETQ. Trimming pared 3 bases from V and 4 bases from J, leaving 13 bases between. CDR3 DNA sequence: TGCGCCAGCAGCTCAAGGGGGTCCCCCTATGGCTACACCTTC. Protein sequence: CASSSRGSPYGYTF.

The table lists this clonotype with many counts. V usage is TRBV5-1 and J usage is TRBJ2-1, with TRBD2 matching 12 bases. The CDR3 runs 16 residues. J lost 8 bases, V lost 0 bases, and 6 bases had no gene match. Germline V gene data show CDR1 as SGHRS and CDR2 as YFSETQ. CDR3 sequence (DNA): TGCGCCAGCAGCTTGGGACTAGCGGGGGCCTATTATGAGCAGTTCTTC. Translated: CASSLGLAGAYYEQFF.

This clonotype was counted many times. The rearrangement joins TRBV12-3 or TRBV12-4 to TRBJ2-3; D is ambiguous. The CDR3 has 16 residues. The V and J ends lost 5 bases and 4 bases respectively, with 19 bases between them. Here the CDR3 reads CASSPERVEPSDTQYF. The CDR3 DNA sequence: TGTGCCAGCAGTCCCGAGCGTGTGGAGCCCTCAGATACGCAGTATTTT.

There are many counts of this clonotype. This chain connects TRBV11-2 to TRBJ2-5, with TRBD2 identical over 14 bases. CDR1 and CDR2 from the germline V gene are SGHAT and FQNNGV. Trimming removed 5 bases from V and 5 bases from J; junction bases left unmatched: 7. The CDR3 consists of 16 residues. CDR3 protein: CASSNRTSGRKETQYF. CDR3 nucleotide sequence: TGTGCCAGCAGCAACAGGACTAGCGGGAGGAAGGAGACCCAGTACTTC. The variable domain in full, with the rest retrieved from reference TRBV11-2 and TRBJ2-5, is EAGVAQSPRYKIIEKRQSVAFWCNPISGHATLYWYQQILGQGPKLLIQFQNNGVVDDSQLPKDRFSAERLKGVDSTLKIQPAKLEDSAVYLCASSNRTSGRKETQYFGPGTRLLVL.

This clonotype was counted at least ten times. The rearrangement links TRBV9 to TRBJ2-1; D not resolved. The CDR3 runs to 15 residues. Germline loops: CDR1 SGDLS, CDR2 YYNGEE. The V end lost 3 bases, the J end lost 4 bases, and 14 bases lay between the germline ends. The CDR3: CASSDTPTPYNEQFF. Written as DNA, the CDR3 is TGTGCCAGCAGCGACACTCCGACCCCATACAATGAGCAGTTCTTC.

J is TRBJ2-1 and V is TRBV9; possibly TRBD2 for D (6 bases). V was cut by 3 bases and J by 6 bases, with 19 bases left in between. The CDR3 contains 16 residues. The V gene's germline CDR1 is SGDLS and CDR2 YYNGEE. CDR3 residues: CASSGRIKRAVNEQFF. CDR3 in DNA: TGTGCCAGCAGCGGGAGGATCAAGCGGGCGGTCAATGAGCAGTTCTTC. Together with reference TRBV9 and TRBJ2-1, the CDR3 gives the full variable domain: DSGVTQTPKHLITATGQRVTLRCSPRSGDLSVYWYQQSLDQGLQFLIQYYNGEERAKGNILERFSAQQFPDLHSELNLSSLELGDSALYFCASSGRIKRAVNEQFFGPGTRLTVL.

V gene TRBV2 combines with J gene TRBJ1-1; TRBD1 agrees at 10 bases. J was trimmed by 1 base and V by 7 bases; bases with no gene match: 12. There are 17 residues in the CDR3. The germline gives CDR1 SNHLY, CDR2 FYNNEI. In nucleotides, the CDR3 is TGTGCCAGCACCTCTCGGACAGGGGGACGATGGAACACTGAAGCTTTCTTT. It specifies CASTSRTGGRWNTEAFF.

This clonotype was picked up a small number of times. The genes are TRBV6-5 and TRBJ2-1; 13 bases are a match to TRBD2. Germline-derived CDR1 and CDR2 are MNHEY and SVGAGI. The CDR3 runs 16 residues. V shed 4 bases and J 8 bases; nucleotides not matched to a gene: 8. The CDR3 DNA is TGTGCCAGCAGTTCACCCGGGACTAGCGGGGTAGATGAGCAGTTCTTC. Translating it yields CASSSPGTSGVDEQFF.